The clone carrying this T cell receptor beta chain is a singleton in its sample. Its antigen is not identified. One end of the junction fails to match germline, which may point to a read error. This record comes from a study of OX40 agonist ivuxolimab in advanced cancers. Points from the study as a whole: Expanded clones belonging to CD8+ T cells outnumbered, on average, those of CD4+.

Here immunoSEQ multiplex PCR was the method, and the copy in TCRdb shows in-frame clones only, minus some. The repertoire holds tens of thousands of clones, approximately 79% seen once, with 2% to 2.5% in the top ten. Germline-derived CDR1 and CDR2 are SGHRS and YFSETQ. This CDR3 has 13 amino acids. This receptor was obtained from an adult with an advanced solid tumor such as melanoma, head and neck, liver or kidney cancer. The rearrangement joins TRBV5-1 to TRBJ1-2, with D possibly TRBD1 on 6 matching bases. This sample comprised CD4+ or CD8+ T cells sorted from blood, obtained in a trial of the OX40 agonist ivuxolimab. The CDR3 nucleotides are TGTGCCAGCAGCTCCACAGGGTTAGATGGCTACACCTTC. Translating it yields CASSSTGLDGYTF.